This is a list of T cell receptor beta chains from one sample in a study of T-cell reconstitution after alpha-beta-depleted transplantation in children. MiXCR, run by TCRdb on the PCR reads, gives a single entry per CDR3 protein. The sample includes some 440,000 distinct CDR3 sequences, 15% to 20% of them seen just once. Sequenced material: PBMCs, mostly from graft donor cells, taken 360 days after TCRalphabeta/CD19-depleted stem cell transplant. Receptor source: a boy less than two years old who had a stem cell transplant for Wiskott-Aldrich syndrome, so the T cells may come from the graft donor. The CDR3 runs from the conserved cysteine through the conserved F or W. The D gene is left open where the match is weak. Clone size appears in some rows only: once, few, many, or a class for an expanded clone.

CDR3 protein: CSVAGGKTYEQYF
CDR3 DNA: TGCAGCGTAGCAGGGGGCAAAACCTACGAGCAGTACTTC
D gene: TRBD1
V gene: TRBV29-1
J gene: TRBJ2-7
clone size: .

CDR3 protein: CASSQRSGFASYEQYF
CDR3 DNA: TGTGCCAGCAGCCAGAGGTCGGGGTTTGCCTCCTACGAGCAGTACTTC
D gene: .
V gene: TRBV11-1
J gene: TRBJ2-7
clone size: .

CDR3 protein: CASSQQHSGANVLTF
CDR3 DNA: TGTGCCAGCAGCCAACAGCACTCTGGGGCCAACGTCCTGACTTTC
D gene: .
V gene: TRBV3-1
J gene: TRBJ2-6
clone size: few

CDR3 protein: CSVTDGTFSGNTIYF
CDR3 DNA: TGCAGCGTTACGGACGGAACTTTCTCTGGAAACACCATATATTTT
D gene: .
V gene: TRBV29-1
J gene: TRBJ1-3
clone size: .

CDR3 protein: CASSYSTFWKYF
CDR3 DNA: TGTGCCAGCAGTTACTCGACTTTTTGGAAGTACTTC
D gene: .
V gene: TRBV6-2/TRBV6-3
J gene: TRBJ2-7
clone size: few

CDR3 protein: CASSQDLWFNEQFF
CDR3 DNA: TGTGCCAGCAGCCAAGATCTCTGGTTCAATGAGCAGTTCTTC
D gene: .
V gene: TRBV4-2
J gene: TRBJ2-1
clone size: many

CDR3 protein: CASSYRLEGETQYF
CDR3 DNA: TGTGCCAGCAGTTACAGACTTGAGGGGGAGACCCAGTACTTC
D gene: .
V gene: TRBV7-9
J gene: TRBJ2-5
clone size: .

CDR3 protein: CASSNRGWENGYTF
CDR3 DNA: TGTGCCAGCAGTAACCGGGGGTGGGAAAATGGCTACACCTTC
D gene: .
V gene: TRBV27
J gene: TRBJ1-2
clone size: .

CDR3 protein: CASSLTTSGGKETQYF
CDR3 DNA: TGTGCCAGCAGCCTGACGACTAGCGGGGGAAAAGAGACCCAGTACTTC
D gene: TRBD2
V gene: TRBV7-2
J gene: TRBJ2-5
clone size: .

CDR3 protein: CSIWESYGYTF
CDR3 DNA: TGCTCCATCTGGGAGTCCTATGGCTACACCTTC
D gene: .
V gene: TRBV29-1
J gene: TRBJ1-2
clone size: .

CDR3 protein: CASSFQGLDEQFF
CDR3 DNA: TGTGCCAGCAGTTTTCAGGGACTGGATGAGCAGTTCTTC
D gene: .
V gene: TRBV12-3/TRBV12-4
J gene: TRBJ2-1
clone size: few

CDR3 protein: CASRAGPTNTGELFF
CDR3 DNA: TGTGCCAGCAGGGCCGGGCCGACGAACACCGGGGAGCTGTTTTTT
D gene: .
V gene: TRBV7-9
J gene: TRBJ2-2
clone size: .